The clone carrying this T cell receptor beta chain was picked up one time. Antigen: not known. These data come from a study of CD8 T cells in Susac syndrome. Reverse transcription of roughly 0.45 to 1 ug RNA used random hexamers. The TCR beta CDR3 was amplified by immunoSEQ multiplex PCR across 54 Vbeta, 13 Jbeta. TCRdb independently ran MiXCR on the immunoSEQ multiplex PCR reads; one entry per CDR3 protein. The sample lists about 200,000 distinct CDR3 sequences, roughly 96% occurring once. Study-level findings and limits: It was acknowledged in the study that the number of individuals who were included in its TCR sequencing and HLA analysis was relatively small.

The multiple sclerosis controls comprised treatment-naive patients whose relapsing-remitting disease was stable or active. Purification of the CD8+ and CD4+ T cells relied on negative isolation, and TEMRA cells underwent FACS enrichment. Germline-derived CDR1 and CDR2 are SGHTA and FQGNSA. This CDR3 is built from 13 residues. Trimming took off 4 bases at V and 10 bases at J, with 11 bases between the two ends. Sequenced material: CD4+ T cells from PBMCs. J is TRBJ1-6 and V is TRBV7-2; no definite D call. This TCR derives from a human donor with multiple sclerosis. CDR3 protein: CASSYGRRSPLHF. CDR3 nucleotides: TGTGCCAGCAGCTATGGAAGAAGATCACCCCTCCACTTT.